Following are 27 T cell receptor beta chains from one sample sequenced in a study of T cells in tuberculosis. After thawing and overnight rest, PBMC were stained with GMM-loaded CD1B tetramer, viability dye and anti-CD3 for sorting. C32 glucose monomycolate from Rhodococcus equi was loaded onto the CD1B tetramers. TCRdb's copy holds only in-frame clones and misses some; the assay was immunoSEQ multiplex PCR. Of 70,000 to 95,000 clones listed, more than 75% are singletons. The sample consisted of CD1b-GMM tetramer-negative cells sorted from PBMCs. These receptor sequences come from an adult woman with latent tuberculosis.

The CDR3 nucleotides are TGTGCCAGCAGCTTAGGGACAGGGGTAACAGATACGCAGTATTTT. The encoded protein is CASSLGTGVTDTQYF. V gene TRBV7-2 combines with J gene TRBJ2-3; 9 positions match TRBD1. CDR1 and CDR2 (germline): SGHTA, FQGNSA. V dropped 1 base and J dropped 3; count of bases not matched to a gene: 2. This CDR3 spans 15 amino acids.

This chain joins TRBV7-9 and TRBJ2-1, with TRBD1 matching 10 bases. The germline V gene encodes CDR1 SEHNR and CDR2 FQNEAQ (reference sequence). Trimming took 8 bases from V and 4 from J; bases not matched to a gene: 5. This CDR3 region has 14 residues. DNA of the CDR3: TGTGCCAGCTTCATGGGACAGGGGTACAATGAGCAGTTCTTC. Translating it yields CASFMGQGYNEQFF.

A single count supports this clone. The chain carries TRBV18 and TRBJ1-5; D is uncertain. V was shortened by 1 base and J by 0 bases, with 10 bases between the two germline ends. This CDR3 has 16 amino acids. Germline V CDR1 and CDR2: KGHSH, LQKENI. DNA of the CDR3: TGTGCCAGCTCACCACTAGGAGGGAATAGCAATCAGCCCCAGCATTTT. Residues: CASSPLGGNSNQPQHF.

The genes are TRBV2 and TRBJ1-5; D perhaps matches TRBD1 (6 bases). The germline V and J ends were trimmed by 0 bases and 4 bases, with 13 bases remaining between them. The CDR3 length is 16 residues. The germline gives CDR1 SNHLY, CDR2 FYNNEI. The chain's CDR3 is CASSEAGQGINQPQHF. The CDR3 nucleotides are TGTGCCAGCAGTGAAGCAGGGCAGGGGATAAATCAGCCCCAGCATTTT.

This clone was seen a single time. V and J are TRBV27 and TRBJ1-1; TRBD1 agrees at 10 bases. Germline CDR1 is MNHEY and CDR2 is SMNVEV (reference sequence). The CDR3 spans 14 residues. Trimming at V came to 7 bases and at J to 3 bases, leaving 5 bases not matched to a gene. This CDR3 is CASTGQGMHTEAFF. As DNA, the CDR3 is TGTGCCAGCACGGGACAGGGGATGCACACTGAAGCTTTCTTT.

CDR3 nucleotide sequence: TGTGCCAGCACGGGGGGGCAGGAGAATGAGCAGTTCTTC. It is translated as CASTGGQENEQFF. The rearrangement links TRBV5-4 to TRBJ2-1; 8 nucleotides line up with TRBD2. Trimming at V came to 6 bases and at J to 7 bases, leaving 6 bases not matched to a gene. From germline, CDR1 is SGHNT and CDR2 YYREEE (reference sequence). The CDR3 runs 13 residues.

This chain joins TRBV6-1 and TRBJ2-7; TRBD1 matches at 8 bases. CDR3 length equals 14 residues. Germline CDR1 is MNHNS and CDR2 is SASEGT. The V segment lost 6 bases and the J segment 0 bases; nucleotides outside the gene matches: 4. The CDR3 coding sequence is TGTGCCAGCAGGGGGGGACAGGTCTCCTACGAGCAGTACTTC. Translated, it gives CASRGGQVSYEQYF.

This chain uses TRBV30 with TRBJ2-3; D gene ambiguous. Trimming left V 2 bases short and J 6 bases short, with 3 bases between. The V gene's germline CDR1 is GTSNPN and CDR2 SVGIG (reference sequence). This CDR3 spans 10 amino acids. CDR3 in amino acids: CAWSLDTQYF. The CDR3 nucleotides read TGTGCCTGGAGTCTGGATACGCAGTATTTT.

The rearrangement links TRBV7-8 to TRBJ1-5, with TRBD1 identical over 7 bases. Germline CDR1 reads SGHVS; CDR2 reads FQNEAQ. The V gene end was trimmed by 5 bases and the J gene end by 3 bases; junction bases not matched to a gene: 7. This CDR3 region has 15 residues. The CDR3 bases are TGTGCCAGCAGCCCACAGGGGAGTTCCAATCAGCCCCAGCATTTT. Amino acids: CASSPQGSSNQPQHF.

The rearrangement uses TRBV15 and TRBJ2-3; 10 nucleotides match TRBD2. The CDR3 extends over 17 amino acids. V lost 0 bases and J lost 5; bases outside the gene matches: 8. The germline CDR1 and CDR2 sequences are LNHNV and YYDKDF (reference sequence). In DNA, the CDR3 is TGTGCCACCAGCAGAGATCCTAGCGGGGGACTTGGAGATACGCAGTATTTT. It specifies CATSRDPSGGLGDTQYF. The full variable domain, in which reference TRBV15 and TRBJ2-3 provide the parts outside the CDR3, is DAMVIQNPRYQVTQFGKPVTLSCSQTLNHNVMYWYQQKSSQAPKLLFHYYDKDFNNEADTPDNFQSRRPNTSFCFLDIRSPGLGDTAMYLCATSRDPSGGLGDTQYFGPGTRLTVL.

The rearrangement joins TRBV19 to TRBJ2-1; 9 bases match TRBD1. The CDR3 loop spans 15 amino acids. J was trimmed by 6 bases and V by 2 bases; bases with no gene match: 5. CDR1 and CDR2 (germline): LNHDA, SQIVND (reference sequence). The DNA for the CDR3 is TGTGCCAGTAGTATACGGGACAGGGTCTCCAATGAGCAGTTCTTC. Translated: CASSIRDRVSNEQFF. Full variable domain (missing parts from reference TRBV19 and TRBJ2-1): DGGITQSPKYLFRKEGQNVTLSCEQNLNHDAMYWYRQDPGQGLRLIYYSQIVNDFQKGDIAEGYSVSREKKESFPLTVTSAQKNPTAFYLCASSIRDRVSNEQFFGPGTRLTVL.

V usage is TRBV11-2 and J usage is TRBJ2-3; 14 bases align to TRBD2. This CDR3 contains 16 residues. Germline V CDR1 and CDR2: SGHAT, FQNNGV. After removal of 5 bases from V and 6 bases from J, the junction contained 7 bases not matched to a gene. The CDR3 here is CASSGGTSGGVDTQYF. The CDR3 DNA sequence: TGTGCCAGCAGCGGCGGGACTAGCGGGGGAGTGGATACGCAGTATTTT.

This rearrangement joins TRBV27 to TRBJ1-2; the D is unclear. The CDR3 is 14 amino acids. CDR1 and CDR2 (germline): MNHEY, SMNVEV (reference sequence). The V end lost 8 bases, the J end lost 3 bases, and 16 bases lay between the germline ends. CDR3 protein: CASSRSGGYYGYTF. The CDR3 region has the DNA TGTGCCAGCTCCCGATCGGGAGGGTACTATGGCTACACCTTC.

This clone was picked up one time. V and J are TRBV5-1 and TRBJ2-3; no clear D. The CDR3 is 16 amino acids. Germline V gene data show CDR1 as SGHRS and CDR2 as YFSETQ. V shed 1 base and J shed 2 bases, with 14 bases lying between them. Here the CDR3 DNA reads TGCGCCAGCAGCTTGACTCCTAGTTGGTTCACAGATACGCAGTATTTT. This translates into CASSLTPSWFTDTQYF. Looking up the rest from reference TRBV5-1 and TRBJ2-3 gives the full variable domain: KAGVTQTPRYLIKTRGQQVTLSCSPISGHRSVSWYQQTPGQGLQFLFEYFSETQRNKGNFPGRFSGRQFSNSRSEMNVSTLELGDSALYLCASSLTPSWFTDTQYFGPGTRLTVL.

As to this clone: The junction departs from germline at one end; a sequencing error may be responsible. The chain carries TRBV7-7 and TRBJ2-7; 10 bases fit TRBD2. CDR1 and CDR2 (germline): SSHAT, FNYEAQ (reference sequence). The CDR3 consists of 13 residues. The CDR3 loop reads CASSLAGGYEQYF. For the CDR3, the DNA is TGTGCTAGCAGCTTAGCGGGGGGATACGAGCAGTACTTC.

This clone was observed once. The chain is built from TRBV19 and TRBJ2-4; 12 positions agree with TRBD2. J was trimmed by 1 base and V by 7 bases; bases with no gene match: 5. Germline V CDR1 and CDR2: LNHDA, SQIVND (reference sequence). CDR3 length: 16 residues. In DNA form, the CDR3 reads TGTGCCAGTACCCCGACTAGCGGGGGTGCCAAAAACATTCAGTACTTC. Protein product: CASTPTSGGAKNIQYF. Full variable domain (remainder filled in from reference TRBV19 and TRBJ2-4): DGGITQSPKYLFRKEGQNVTLSCEQNLNHDAMYWYRQDPGQGLRLIYYSQIVNDFQKGDIAEGYSVSREKKESFPLTVTSAQKNPTAFYLCASTPTSGGAKNIQYFGAGTRLSVL.

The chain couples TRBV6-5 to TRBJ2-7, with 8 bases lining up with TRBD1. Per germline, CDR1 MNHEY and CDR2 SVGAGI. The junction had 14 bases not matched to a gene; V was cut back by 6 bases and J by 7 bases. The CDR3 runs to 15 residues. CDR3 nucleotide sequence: TGTGCCAGCAGGTCGGACAGGGCGTCCCCTCGGGAGCAGTACGTC. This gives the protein CASRSDRASPREQYV.

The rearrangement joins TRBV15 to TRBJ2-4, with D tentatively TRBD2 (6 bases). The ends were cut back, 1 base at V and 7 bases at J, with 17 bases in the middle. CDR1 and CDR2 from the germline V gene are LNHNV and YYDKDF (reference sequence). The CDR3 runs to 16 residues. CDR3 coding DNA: TGTGCCACCAGCAGAGGGGGGGTCGGCGAGGGGAACATTCAGTACTTC. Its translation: CATSRGGVGEGNIQYF.

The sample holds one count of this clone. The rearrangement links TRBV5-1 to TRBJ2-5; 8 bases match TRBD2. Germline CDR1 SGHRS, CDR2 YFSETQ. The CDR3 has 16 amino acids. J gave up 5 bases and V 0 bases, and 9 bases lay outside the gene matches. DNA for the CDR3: TGCGCCAGCAGCTTGGACAGCGGGGGAAGGTATGAGACCCAGTACTTC. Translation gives CASSLDSGGRYETQYF.

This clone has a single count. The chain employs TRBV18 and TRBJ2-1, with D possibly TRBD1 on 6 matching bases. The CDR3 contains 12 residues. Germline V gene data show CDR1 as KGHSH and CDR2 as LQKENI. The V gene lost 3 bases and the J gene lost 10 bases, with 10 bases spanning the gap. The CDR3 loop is CASSPHREEQFF. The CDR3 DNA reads TGTGCCAGCTCACCCCACAGGGAGGAGCAGTTCTTC.

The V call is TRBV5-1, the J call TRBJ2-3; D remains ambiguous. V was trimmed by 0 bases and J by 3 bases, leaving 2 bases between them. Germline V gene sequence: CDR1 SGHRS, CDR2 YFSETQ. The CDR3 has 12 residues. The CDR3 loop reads CASSLVTDTQYF. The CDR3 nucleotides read TGCGCCAGCAGCTTGGTAACAGATACGCAGTATTTT.

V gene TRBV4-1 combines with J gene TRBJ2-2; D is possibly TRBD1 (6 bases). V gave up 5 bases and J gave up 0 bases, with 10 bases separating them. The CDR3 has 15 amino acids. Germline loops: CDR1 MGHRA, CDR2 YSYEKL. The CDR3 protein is CASSRTVANTGELFF. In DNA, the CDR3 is TGCGCCAGCAGCAGGACAGTAGCGAACACCGGGGAGCTGTTTTTT.

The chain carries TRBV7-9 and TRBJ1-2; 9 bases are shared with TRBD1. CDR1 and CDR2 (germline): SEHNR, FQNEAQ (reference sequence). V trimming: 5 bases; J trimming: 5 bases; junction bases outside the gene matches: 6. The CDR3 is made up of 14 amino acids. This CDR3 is CASSHADRGYGYTF. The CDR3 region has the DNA TGTGCCAGCAGCCATGCGGACAGGGGTTATGGCTACACCTTC.

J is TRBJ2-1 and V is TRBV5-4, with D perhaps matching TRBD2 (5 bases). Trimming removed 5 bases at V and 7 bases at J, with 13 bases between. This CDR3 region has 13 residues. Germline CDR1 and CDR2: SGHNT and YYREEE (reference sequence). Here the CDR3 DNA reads TGTGCCAGCAGGGGCGGGCTCCCTAATGAGCAGTTCTTC. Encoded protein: CASRGGLPNEQFF. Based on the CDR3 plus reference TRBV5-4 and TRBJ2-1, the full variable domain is ETGVTQSPTHLIKTRGQQVTLRCSSQSGHNTVSWYQQALGQGPQFIFQYYREEENGRGNFPPRFSGLQFPNYSSELNVNALELDDSALYLCASRGGLPNEQFFGPGTRLTVL.

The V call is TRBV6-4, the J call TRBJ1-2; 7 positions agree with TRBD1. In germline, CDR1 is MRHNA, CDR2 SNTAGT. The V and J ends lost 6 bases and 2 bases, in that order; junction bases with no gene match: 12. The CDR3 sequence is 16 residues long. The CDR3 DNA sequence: TGTGCCAGCAGCGCAGCGACAGGGCCTCTCAACTATGGCTACACCTTC. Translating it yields CASSAATGPLNYGYTF.

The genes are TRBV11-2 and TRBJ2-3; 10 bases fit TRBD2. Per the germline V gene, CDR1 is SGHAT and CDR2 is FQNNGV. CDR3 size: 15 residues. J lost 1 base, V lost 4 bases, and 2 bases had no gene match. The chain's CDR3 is CASSSTSGGTDTQYF. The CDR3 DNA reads TGTGCCAGCAGCTCTACTAGCGGGGGCACAGATACGCAGTATTTT.

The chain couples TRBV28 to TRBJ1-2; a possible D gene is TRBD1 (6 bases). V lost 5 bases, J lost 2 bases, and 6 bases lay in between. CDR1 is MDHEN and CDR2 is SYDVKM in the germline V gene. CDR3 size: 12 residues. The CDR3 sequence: CASSGQNYGYTF. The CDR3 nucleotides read TGTGCCAGCAGTGGACAGAACTATGGCTACACCTTC.